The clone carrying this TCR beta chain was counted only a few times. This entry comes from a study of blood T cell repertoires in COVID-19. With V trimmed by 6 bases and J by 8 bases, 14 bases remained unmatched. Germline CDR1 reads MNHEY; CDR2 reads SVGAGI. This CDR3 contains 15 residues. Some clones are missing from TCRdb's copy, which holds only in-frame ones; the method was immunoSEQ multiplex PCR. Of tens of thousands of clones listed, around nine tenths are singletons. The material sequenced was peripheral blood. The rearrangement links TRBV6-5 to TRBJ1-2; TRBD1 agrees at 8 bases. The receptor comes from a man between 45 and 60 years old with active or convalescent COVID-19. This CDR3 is CASRSTFDRGDGYTF. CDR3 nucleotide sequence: TGTGCCAGCAGATCTACTTTCGACAGGGGAGACGGCTACACCTTC.